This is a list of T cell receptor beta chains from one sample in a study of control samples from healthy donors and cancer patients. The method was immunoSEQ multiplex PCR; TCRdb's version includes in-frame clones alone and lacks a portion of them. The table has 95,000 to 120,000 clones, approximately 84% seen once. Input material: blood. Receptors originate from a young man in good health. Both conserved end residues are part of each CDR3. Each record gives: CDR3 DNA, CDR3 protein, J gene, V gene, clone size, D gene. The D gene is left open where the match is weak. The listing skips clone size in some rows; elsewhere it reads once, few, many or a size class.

CDR3nt: TGTGCCAGTAGTGACAGGGTAGGGAACATTCAGTACTTC
CDR3aa: CASSDRVGNIQYF
j_gene: TRBJ2-4
v_gene: TRBV19
abundance: NA
d_gene: TRBD1

CDR3nt: TGTGCCAGCAGTGGACAGGGGGCGGGTGAAAAACTGTTTTTT
CDR3aa: CASSGQGAGEKLFF
j_gene: TRBJ1-4
v_gene: TRBV25-1
abundance: NA
d_gene: TRBD1

CDR3nt: TGTGCCAGCAGCCCGACTAGCTCTGGGGCCAACGTCCTGACTTTC
CDR3aa: CASSPTSSGANVLTF
j_gene: TRBJ2-6
v_gene: TRBV9
abundance: NA
d_gene: NA

CDR3nt: TGCGCCACTAATAAATATGGGGGGGACCAGCCCCAGCATTTT
CDR3aa: CATNKYGGDQPQHF
j_gene: TRBJ1-5
v_gene: TRBV10-2
abundance: NA
d_gene: NA

CDR3nt: TGTGCCAGCAGCTTCGTCAGGGTCGTGAATGAAAAACTGTTTTTT
CDR3aa: CASSFVRVVNEKLFF
j_gene: TRBJ1-4
v_gene: TRBV5-8
abundance: NA
d_gene: NA

CDR3nt: TGTGCCAGCAGCCCCCAGGGAGGTCCGACGCAGTATTTT
CDR3aa: CASSPQGGPTQYF
j_gene: TRBJ2-3
v_gene: TRBV11-3
abundance: few
d_gene: NA

CDR3nt: TGTGCCAGCAGGCAACAGGGGGAGAGCAATCAGCCCCAGCATTTT
CDR3aa: CASRQQGESNQPQHF
j_gene: TRBJ1-5
v_gene: TRBV27
abundance: NA
d_gene: TRBD1

CDR3nt: TGTGCCAGCAGTAAGACAGGGGGCGTTGGTCAGCCCCAGCATTTT
CDR3aa: CASSKTGGVGQPQHF
j_gene: TRBJ1-5
v_gene: TRBV6-2/TRBV6-3
abundance: NA
d_gene: TRBD1

CDR3nt: TGTGCCAGCAGCTTAGAGGTGTGGGGGGCTAGCACTGAAGCTTTCTTT
CDR3aa: CASSLEVWGASTEAFF
j_gene: TRBJ1-1
v_gene: TRBV7-9
abundance: NA
d_gene: NA

CDR3nt: TGTGCCAGTAGTATCACAGTGGGCGAGCAGCCCCAGCATTTT
CDR3aa: CASSITVGEQPQHF
j_gene: TRBJ1-5
v_gene: TRBV19
abundance: NA
d_gene: NA

CDR3nt: TGTGCCAGTAGGGGGGGTCGGGTTACGAACTATGGCTACACCTTC
CDR3aa: CASRGGRVTNYGYTF
j_gene: TRBJ1-2
v_gene: TRBV19
abundance: NA
d_gene: NA

CDR3nt: TGTGCCAGCAGTTCCCCAGGGGGCGTAACTAATGAAAAACTGTTTTTT
CDR3aa: CASSSPGGVTNEKLFF
j_gene: TRBJ1-4
v_gene: TRBV27
abundance: NA
d_gene: TRBD1

CDR3nt: TGTGCCACCCTCTACGGGCCCCCCTACAATGAGCAGTTCTTC
CDR3aa: CATLYGPPYNEQFF
j_gene: TRBJ2-1
v_gene: TRBV15
abundance: NA
d_gene: NA

CDR3nt: TGTGCCAGCAGCCACAGTATGACCGCAGGGAGGACCCAGTACTTC
CDR3aa: CASSHSMTAGRTQYF
j_gene: TRBJ2-5
v_gene: TRBV14
abundance: NA
d_gene: NA

CDR3nt: TGTGCCAGCAGTTCGGTACTCGGGCAGGGTCTGTCTGAAGCTTTCTTT
CDR3aa: CASSSVLGQGLSEAFF
j_gene: TRBJ1-1
v_gene: TRBV27
abundance: NA
d_gene: NA

CDR3nt: TGTGCCAGCAGTTACTCCGACGGTCCCTCCTACGAGCAGTACTTC
CDR3aa: CASSYSDGPSYEQYF
j_gene: TRBJ2-7
v_gene: TRBV6-5
abundance: NA
d_gene: NA

CDR3nt: TGTGCCAGCAGCCAGAACGAGCAGTACTTC
CDR3aa: CASSQNEQYF
j_gene: TRBJ2-7
v_gene: TRBV11-2
abundance: NA
d_gene: NA

CDR3nt: TGTGCCAGCAGCCCCACAAACACTGAAGCTTTCTTT
CDR3aa: CASSPTNTEAFF
j_gene: TRBJ1-1
v_gene: TRBV9
abundance: NA
d_gene: NA

CDR3nt: TGTGCCAGCATGGGGATGGATAACTATGGCTACACCTTC
CDR3aa: CASMGMDNYGYTF
j_gene: TRBJ1-2
v_gene: TRBV28
abundance: few
d_gene: NA

CDR3nt: TGTGCCAGCTCACCGGACAGTTATCAGCCCCAGCATTTT
CDR3aa: CASSPDSYQPQHF
j_gene: TRBJ1-5
v_gene: TRBV18
abundance: once
d_gene: NA

CDR3nt: TGTGCCAGCAGCTTAGCTGAGGGACCCGAAGCTTTCTTT
CDR3aa: CASSLAEGPEAFF
j_gene: TRBJ1-1
v_gene: TRBV11-1
abundance: NA
d_gene: NA

CDR3nt: TGTGCCAGCAGTCGACAGAACACCGGGGAGCTGTTTTTT
CDR3aa: CASSRQNTGELFF
j_gene: TRBJ2-2
v_gene: TRBV6-2/TRBV6-3
abundance: NA
d_gene: NA

CDR3nt: TGTGCCTTGGACAGGGGGTTAGGGAGCACTGAAGCTTTCTTT
CDR3aa: CALDRGLGSTEAFF
j_gene: TRBJ1-1
v_gene: TRBV30
abundance: NA
d_gene: TRBD1

CDR3nt: TGTGCCAGCAGCTTGACCGGACAGCCCTATGGCTACACCTTC
CDR3aa: CASSLTGQPYGYTF
j_gene: TRBJ1-2
v_gene: TRBV5-5
abundance: NA
d_gene: NA

CDR3nt: TGTGCCAGCAGTCTCCCCAGGGGGAGTACAGATACGCAGTATTTT
CDR3aa: CASSLPRGSTDTQYF
j_gene: TRBJ2-3
v_gene: TRBV6-5
abundance: NA
d_gene: TRBD1

CDR3nt: TGTGCCAGCAGCTTGCTGGGTTTGGGCTATGGCTACACCTTC
CDR3aa: CASSLLGLGYGYTF
j_gene: TRBJ1-2
v_gene: TRBV5-7
abundance: NA
d_gene: NA

CDR3nt: TGTGCCAGCAGTTTATCGGAGGGGCCTTCACGACCCCCCTACAATGAGCAGTTCTTC
CDR3aa: CASSLSEGPSRPPYNEQFF
j_gene: TRBJ2-1
v_gene: TRBV27
abundance: NA
d_gene: NA

CDR3nt: TGTGCCAGCAGCCCAGGGGGACAGGGGCGATACGAGCAGTACTTC
CDR3aa: CASSPGGQGRYEQYF
j_gene: TRBJ2-7
v_gene: TRBV7-2
abundance: NA
d_gene: TRBD1

CDR3nt: TGCGCCAGCAGCCCGTACCAGGCTAGCCAAGAAGAGACCCAGTACTTC
CDR3aa: CASSPYQASQEETQYF
j_gene: TRBJ2-5
v_gene: TRBV4-1
abundance: NA
d_gene: NA

CDR3nt: TGTGCCAGCAGCGCCTTGCAGGGGAAGACCCAGTACTTC
CDR3aa: CASSALQGKTQYF
j_gene: TRBJ2-5
v_gene: TRBV9
abundance: NA
d_gene: NA

CDR3nt: TGTGCCAGCAGTTTACAGGGACGGGGTCAGCCCCAGCATTTT
CDR3aa: CASSLQGRGQPQHF
j_gene: TRBJ1-5
v_gene: TRBV27
abundance: NA
d_gene: NA

CDR3nt: TGTGCCAGCAGTGTCCCGGGACAGGGGGAGCAGTACTTC
CDR3aa: CASSVPGQGEQYF
j_gene: TRBJ2-7
v_gene: TRBV28
abundance: NA
d_gene: TRBD1

CDR3nt: TGTGCCAGCCGGGACCGTCGTGAGACCCAGTACTTC
CDR3aa: CASRDRRETQYF
j_gene: TRBJ2-5
v_gene: TRBV12-3/TRBV12-4
abundance: NA
d_gene: NA

CDR3nt: TGTGCCACCAGTCCTACGCGGGGGGGCCGTACCACCGGGGAGCTGTTTTTT
CDR3aa: CATSPTRGGRTTGELFF
j_gene: TRBJ2-2
v_gene: TRBV24-1
abundance: NA
d_gene: TRBD2

CDR3nt: TGTGCCAGCTCACCATATGGCAGCCAAGAGACCCAGTACTTC
CDR3aa: CASSPYGSQETQYF
j_gene: TRBJ2-5
v_gene: TRBV18
abundance: NA
d_gene: NA

CDR3nt: TGTGCCAGCAGCGTGCAAGCGGGGGGTGCAGATACGCAGTATTTT
CDR3aa: CASSVQAGGADTQYF
j_gene: TRBJ2-3
v_gene: TRBV9
abundance: NA
d_gene: TRBD2

CDR3nt: TGTGCCAGCAGCCCCCGAAGGATGAACACTGAAGCTTTCTTT
CDR3aa: CASSPRRMNTEAFF
j_gene: TRBJ1-1
v_gene: TRBV9
abundance: NA
d_gene: NA

CDR3nt: TGTGCCAGCAGTGAAGCGAAACAGAATAGCAATCAGCCCCAGCATTTT
CDR3aa: CASSEAKQNSNQPQHF
j_gene: TRBJ1-5
v_gene: TRBV6-1
abundance: NA
d_gene: NA

CDR3nt: TGCAGTGCTAGTGAAGTTGGGGACTATGGCTACACCTTC
CDR3aa: CSASEVGDYGYTF
j_gene: TRBJ1-2
v_gene: TRBV20-1
abundance: few
d_gene: NA

CDR3nt: TGTGCCAGCAGCCCCCCAGGGCCCCCTGAAGCTTTCTTT
CDR3aa: CASSPPGPPEAFF
j_gene: TRBJ1-1
v_gene: TRBV4-2
abundance: NA
d_gene: NA

CDR3nt: TGTGCCAGCAGTTACTCCCGGGACGGACAGCATTTT
CDR3aa: CASSYSRDGQHF
j_gene: TRBJ1-5
v_gene: TRBV6-2/TRBV6-3
abundance: NA
d_gene: NA

CDR3nt: TGTGCCAGCAGTTTGGTCGGAAACACTGAAGCTTTCTTT
CDR3aa: CASSLVGNTEAFF
j_gene: TRBJ1-1
v_gene: TRBV28
abundance: once
d_gene: NA

CDR3nt: TGTGCCACCAGTGATCCTACAGGGGCCGGGGCCAACGTCCTGACTTTC
CDR3aa: CATSDPTGAGANVLTF
j_gene: TRBJ2-6
v_gene: TRBV24-1
abundance: NA
d_gene: TRBD1

CDR3nt: TGTGCCAGTAGTATTGATGCGGGGAACACTGAAGCTTTCTTT
CDR3aa: CASSIDAGNTEAFF
j_gene: TRBJ1-1
v_gene: TRBV19
abundance: NA
d_gene: NA

CDR3nt: TGTGCCAGCGATCCGGGGTTCAACACCGGGGAGCTGTTTTTT
CDR3aa: CASDPGFNTGELFF
j_gene: TRBJ2-2
v_gene: TRBV6-5
abundance: NA
d_gene: NA

CDR3nt: TGTGCCAGCAGCCCACCCCCTCCAGGGCAAGTCTCCGAGCAGTACTTC
CDR3aa: CASSPPPPGQVSEQYF
j_gene: TRBJ2-7
v_gene: TRBV7-9
abundance: NA
d_gene: NA

CDR3nt: TGTGCCAGTAGTATAAAGGGTCTCATGAACACTGAAGCTTTCTTT
CDR3aa: CASSIKGLMNTEAFF
j_gene: TRBJ1-1
v_gene: TRBV19
abundance: NA
d_gene: NA

CDR3nt: TGTGCCAGCTCACCAACCAGGGGGCGAAGCGGGGAGCTGTTTTTT
CDR3aa: CASSPTRGRSGELFF
j_gene: TRBJ2-2
v_gene: TRBV18
abundance: NA
d_gene: TRBD1

CDR3nt: TGCGCCAGCAGCCACGACAGGGGGCAGGTCGATACGCAGTATTTT
CDR3aa: CASSHDRGQVDTQYF
j_gene: TRBJ2-3
v_gene: TRBV4-3
abundance: NA
d_gene: TRBD1

CDR3nt: TGTGCCAGCAGTAACCCGACAGGGGTTAATGGCACAGATACGCAGTATTTT
CDR3aa: CASSNPTGVNGTDTQYF
j_gene: TRBJ2-3
v_gene: TRBV25-1
abundance: once
d_gene: TRBD1

CDR3nt: TGTGCCAGCACCAGACCAGGTAGGGACACTGAAGCTTTCTTT
CDR3aa: CASTRPGRDTEAFF
j_gene: TRBJ1-1
v_gene: TRBV6-6
abundance: NA
d_gene: NA

CDR3nt: TGTGCCAGCAGCTTGGTAGGGGTCGGCTACAATGAGCAGTTCTTC
CDR3aa: CASSLVGVGYNEQFF
j_gene: TRBJ2-1
v_gene: TRBV5-4
abundance: NA
d_gene: NA

CDR3nt: TGCAGTGGCCACTCTGGAAACACCATATATTTT
CDR3aa: CSGHSGNTIYF
j_gene: TRBJ1-3
v_gene: TRBV20-1
abundance: NA
d_gene: NA

CDR3nt: TGTGCCAGCAGCCCCGGGGCTACATACAATGAGCAGTTCTTC
CDR3aa: CASSPGATYNEQFF
j_gene: TRBJ2-1
v_gene: TRBV9
abundance: NA
d_gene: NA

CDR3nt: TGTGCCAGCAGTGAAGTGGGGCAAATCTCTGGGGCCAACGTCCTGACTTTC
CDR3aa: CASSEVGQISGANVLTF
j_gene: TRBJ2-6
v_gene: TRBV6-1
abundance: NA
d_gene: NA

CDR3nt: TGCGCCAGCAGCCATGCTAGGATAGCTAACTATGGCTACACCTTC
CDR3aa: CASSHARIANYGYTF
j_gene: TRBJ1-2
v_gene: TRBV4-3
abundance: many
d_gene: NA

CDR3nt: TGTGCCAGCAGCCCGGGACAGGGAAATGAAAAACTGTTTTTT
CDR3aa: CASSPGQGNEKLFF
j_gene: TRBJ1-4
v_gene: TRBV7-9
abundance: once
d_gene: TRBD1

CDR3nt: TGTGCCAGCAGCTTAGCTCCGGGACTAGCGGGCAACACCGGGGAGCTGTTTTTT
CDR3aa: CASSLAPGLAGNTGELFF
j_gene: TRBJ2-2
v_gene: TRBV11-1
abundance: NA
d_gene: TRBD2

CDR3nt: TGTGCCAGCAGTTTGGACAGGGTTGGAGAAAAACTGTTTTTT
CDR3aa: CASSLDRVGEKLFF
j_gene: TRBJ1-4
v_gene: TRBV28
abundance: NA
d_gene: TRBD1

CDR3nt: TGTGCCAGCAGCTGGGGGCGGTTGAAGGGAGGTGAAAAACTGTTTTTT
CDR3aa: CASSWGRLKGGEKLFF
j_gene: TRBJ1-4
v_gene: TRBV11-2
abundance: NA
d_gene: NA